Shown below are 8 T cell receptor beta chains from a single sample sequenced in a study of blood T cell repertoires in COVID-19. The table came from immunoSEQ multiplex PCR; TCRdb's copy has only in-frame clones and leaves some out. The table includes fewer than 70,000 clones, roughly 84% detected once. The sequenced sample consisted of peripheral blood. The source of these receptors is a man in his fifties or sixties with active COVID-19.

A single count supports this clone. The genes are TRBV20-1 and TRBJ2-5; D is unresolved. Germline V gene sequence: CDR1 DFQATT, CDR2 SNEGSKA (reference sequence). The CDR3 has 10 amino acids. V shed 3 bases and J shed 7 bases, with 6 bases lying between them. The CDR3 loop reads CSASQVTQYF. The CDR3 nucleotides are TGCAGTGCTAGTCAGGTGACCCAGTACTTC.

The chain is built from TRBV20-1 and TRBJ1-2; no clear D gene. The CDR3 sequence is 11 residues long. CDR1 and CDR2 from the germline V gene are DFQATT and SNEGSKA (reference sequence). Trimming removed 6 bases at V and 6 bases at J, with 11 bases between. The chain's CDR3 is CSANGMNGYTF. The CDR3 DNA sequence: TGCAGTGCCAACGGTATGAATGGCTACACCTTC.

The rearrangement links TRBV5-1 to TRBJ1-4; 9 nucleotides align to TRBD1. The junction had 4 bases not matched to a gene; V was cut back by 4 bases and J by 6 bases. CDR1 is SGHRS, CDR2 YFSETQ, per germline. The CDR3 contains 14 residues. The CDR3 region is CASSLRTGDEKLFF. The CDR3 coding sequence is TGCGCCAGCAGCCTACGGACAGGGGATGAAAAACTGTTTTTT.

The chain recombines TRBV12-2 with TRBJ1-1. TRBV12-2 is shown as a pseudogene. The CDR3 runs to 14 residues. The CDR3 loop reads CASRSRDSLIEAFF. CDR3 sequence (DNA): TGTGCAAGTCGCTCCCGGGACTCCCTGATTGAAGCTTTCTTT.

This clone showed up just once. The genes are TRBV10-3 and TRBJ2-7; no clear D gene. Deletions cut 3 bases from V and 1 base from J, with 7 bases between. CDR3 length equals 13 residues. In germline, CDR1 is ENHRY, CDR2 SYGVKD. CDR3 sequence reads: CAISEWPSYEQYF. The CDR3 DNA is TGTGCCATCAGTGAATGGCCATCCTACGAGCAGTACTTC.

This sequence joins TRBV11-2 and TRBJ1-3; 10 bases match TRBD1. The V and J ends lost 5 bases and 1 base, in that order; junction bases with no gene match: 14. CDR3 length: 19 amino acids. Germline loops: CDR1 SGHAT, CDR2 FQNNGV. Written as DNA, the CDR3 is TGTGCCAGCAGCCCTAACCGGGACAGGGGTATATTTTCTGGAAACACCATATATTTT. As protein: CASSPNRDRGIFSGNTIYF.

The chain joins TRBV5-6 to TRBJ2-2; D is possibly TRBD1 (6 bases). Between the trimmed V and J ends, which lost 0 bases and 2 bases, there was a span of 11 bases. The CDR3 is made up of 16 amino acids. Germline assignment: CDR1 SGHDT and CDR2 YYEEEE. This CDR3 is CASSLAPRGNTGELFF. CDR3 sequence (DNA): TGTGCCAGCAGCTTGGCCCCCAGGGGAAACACCGGGGAGCTGTTTTTT.

V gene TRBV19 combines with J gene TRBJ2-7; 7 bases fit TRBD1. V lost 6 bases and J lost 2; bases outside the gene matches: 7. This CDR3 is 14 amino acids long. Germline-derived CDR1 and CDR2 are LNHDA and SQIVND (reference sequence). CDR3 loop: CASRISTGTYEQYF. The CDR3 bases are TGTGCCAGTAGAATATCGACAGGGACCTACGAGCAGTACTTC. The full variable domain, in which reference TRBV19 and TRBJ2-7 provide the parts outside the CDR3, is DGGITQSPKYLFRKEGQNVTLSCEQNLNHDAMYWYRQDPGQGLRLIYYSQIVNDFQKGDIAEGYSVSREKKESFPLTVTSAQKNPTAFYLCASRISTGTYEQYFGPGTRLTVT.